The T cell receptor (beta chain) under discussion was sequenced for a study of OX40 agonist ivuxolimab in advanced cancers. Notes on the study in general: On average, a greater number of expanded clones characterised CD8+ T cells relative to CD4+. Low normalized T-cell clonal expansion was also seen in some nonresponders.

A word on this clone: The antigen is undetermined.

Sequenced by immunoSEQ multiplex PCR; TCRdb stores in-frame clones only, minus some. The table has fewer than 90,000 clones, around 84% seen once. Systemic immunosuppression or a history of autoimmune disease excluded patients. CDR3 length equals 15 residues. The V end was cut by 0 bases, the J end by 0 bases, with 7 bases between. Per germline, CDR1 SGDLS and CDR2 YYNGEE. This receptor was obtained from an adult with an advanced solid tumor such as melanoma, head and neck, liver or kidney cancer. The chain is built from TRBV9 and TRBJ1-5; D is unclear. Sequencing was performed on CD4+ or CD8+ T cells sorted from blood, taken in a trial of the OX40 agonist ivuxolimab. The CDR3 nucleotides are TGTGCCAGCAGCGTAGGCCCCCATAGCAATCAGCCCCAGCATTTT. Its protein is CASSVGPHSNQPQHF. The full variable domain, in which reference TRBV9 and TRBJ1-5 provide the parts outside the CDR3, is DSGVTQTPKHLITATGQRVTLRCSPRSGDLSVYWYQQSLDQGLQFLIQYYNGEERAKGNILERFSAQQFPDLHSELNLSSLELGDSALYFCASSVGPHSNQPQHFGDGTRLSIL.